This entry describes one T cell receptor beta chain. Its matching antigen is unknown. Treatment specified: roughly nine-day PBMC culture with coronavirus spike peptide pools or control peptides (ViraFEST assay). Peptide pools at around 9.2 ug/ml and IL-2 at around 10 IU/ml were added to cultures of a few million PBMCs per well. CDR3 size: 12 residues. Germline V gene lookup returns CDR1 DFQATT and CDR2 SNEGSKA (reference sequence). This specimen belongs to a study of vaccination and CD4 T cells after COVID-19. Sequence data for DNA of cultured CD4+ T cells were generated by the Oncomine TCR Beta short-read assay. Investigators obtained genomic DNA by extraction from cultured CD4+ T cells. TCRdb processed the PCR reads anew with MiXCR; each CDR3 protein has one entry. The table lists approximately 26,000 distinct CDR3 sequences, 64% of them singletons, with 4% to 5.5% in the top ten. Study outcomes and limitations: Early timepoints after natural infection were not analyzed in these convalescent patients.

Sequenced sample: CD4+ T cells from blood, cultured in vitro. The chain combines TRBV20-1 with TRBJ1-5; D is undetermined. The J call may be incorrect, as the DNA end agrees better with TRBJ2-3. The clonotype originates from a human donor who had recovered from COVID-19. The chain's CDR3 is CSVRVGNQPQYF. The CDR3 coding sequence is TGCAGTGTCCGAGTAGGGAATCAGCCCCAGTATTTT.